This T cell receptor (beta chain) was obtained from a study of blood T cell repertoires in COVID-19. At the level of the study: The origin of the acute and convalescent COVID-19 samples was the United States, Italy and Spain.

Germline CDR1 is SGHDN and CDR2 is FVKESK. The V and J ends lost 3 bases and 4 bases respectively, with 15 bases between them. There are 15 residues in the CDR3. The repertoire was sequenced with immunoSEQ multiplex PCR; TCRdb's copy has only in-frame clones and lacks some. The sample lists 150,000 to 200,000 clones; approximately 87% were seen once. Those enrolled in Seattle joined during active infection and were followed longitudinally afterward. The source material was peripheral blood. The receptor's source is a woman in her sixties with COVID-19, enrolled during active disease. The chain is built from TRBV14 and TRBJ1-2; D is perhaps TRBD1 (5 bases). The CDR3 DNA sequence: TGTGCCAGCAGCCAGAAGACAGTCTCCTTCTATGGCTACACCTTC. Its translation is CASSQKTVSFYGYTF.